Below, 18 T cell receptor beta chains from the same sample are listed, as sequenced in a study of blood T cell repertoires in COVID-19. Profiling relied on immunoSEQ multiplex PCR, and the TCRdb table lists in-frame clones only, not all of them. The table shows 300,000 to 450,000 clones, with around 87% occurring only once. The material sequenced was peripheral blood. Receptor source: a woman aged 60-75 years with COVID-19, enrolled during active disease.

V gene TRBV3-1 (or the pseudogene TRBV3-2) combines with J gene TRBJ2-3, with 11 bases aligning to TRBD2. Germline CDR1 LGHDT, CDR2 YNNKEL (reference sequence). With V trimmed by 8 bases and J by 6 bases, 1 base remained unmatched. The CDR3 totals 12 residues. The CDR3 coding sequence is TGTGCCAGCGCTAGCGGGGGGGATACGCAGTATTTT. It specifies CASASGGDTQYF.

The chain combines TRBV5-6 with TRBJ1-1; tentatively, D is TRBD1 (5 bases). Germline V gives CDR1 SGHDT, CDR2 YYEEEE. CDR3 size: 14 residues. V lost 6 bases and J 3 bases, leaving 15 bases between the germline ends. The CDR3: CASKSRGVYTEAFF. As DNA, the CDR3 is TGTGCCAGCAAGTCTCGGGGGGTCTACACTGAAGCTTTCTTT.

J is TRBJ1-2 and V is TRBV24-1; maybe TRBD1 (5 bases). The CDR3 runs 14 residues. With 0 bases removed from V and 7 bases from J, the gap between germline ends came to 11 bases. CDR1 KGHDR and CDR2 SFDVKD come from the germline V gene. This chain's CDR3 is CATSDLLGPVGYTF. The CDR3 bases are TGTGCCACCAGTGATTTGCTGGGGCCGGTTGGCTACACCTTC.

The V and J genes are TRBV28 and TRBJ1-2, with a weak D call TRBD1 (6 bases). Germline V gene sequence: CDR1 MDHEN, CDR2 SYDVKM. The CDR3 consists of 14 residues. V shed 6 bases and J shed 8 bases, with 19 bases lying between them. The CDR3 nucleotides read TGTGCCAGCAGCCCGACCGCGGGGGCTCAGGGCTACACCTTC. Its protein is CASSPTAGAQGYTF.

This clone was counted once. This rearrangement joins TRBV27 to TRBJ2-5; possible D gene TRBD2, 6 bases. V lost 3 bases and J 2 bases, leaving 7 bases between the germline ends. This CDR3 has 13 amino acids. Germline CDR1 MNHEY, CDR2 SMNVEV (reference sequence). The CDR3, as DNA: TGTGCCAGCAGTTTCCGGGAGCAAGAGACCCAGTACTTC. Its protein product is CASSFREQETQYF.

J is TRBJ1-2 and V is TRBV28; 8 positions agree with TRBD1. The CDR3 has 14 residues. Germline-derived CDR1 and CDR2 are MDHEN and SYDVKM. The V and J ends lost 7 bases and 3 bases, in that order; junction bases with no gene match: 7. CDR3 residues: CASMSAGGYYGYTF. DNA of the CDR3: TGTGCCAGCATGAGTGCAGGGGGCTACTATGGCTACACCTTC.

V is TRBV5-6 and J is TRBJ1-2; the match to TRBD1 covers 7 bases. V dropped 2 bases and J dropped 4; count of bases not matched to a gene: 5. The CDR3 extends over 14 amino acids. The germline V gene encodes CDR1 SGHDT and CDR2 YYEEEE. The CDR3 is CASSFTDRPYGYTF. CDR3 DNA: TGTGCCAGCAGCTTCACGGACAGGCCCTATGGCTACACCTTC.

J is TRBJ1-5 and V is TRBV12-3 or TRBV12-4, with D unclear. Between the trimmed V and J ends, which lost 7 bases and 4 bases, there was a span of 8 bases. The CDR3 contains 12 residues. For the CDR3, the DNA is TGTGCCAGCAACCGGGGTAATCAGCCCCAGCATTTT. The encoded protein is CASNRGNQPQHF.

The CDR3 sequence: CASTGLAGPSSYEQYF. The CDR3 region has the DNA TGTGCCAGCACCGGACTAGCGGGACCGAGCTCCTACGAGCAGTACTTC. This chain connects TRBV28 to TRBJ2-7; 12 bases are shared with TRBD2. Germline V CDR1 and CDR2: MDHEN, SYDVKM. Losses at the gene ends were 7 bases for V and 0 bases for J; bases not matched to a gene: 7. This CDR3 has 16 amino acids. The whole variable domain, remainder taken from reference TRBV28 and TRBJ2-7, is DVKVTQSSRYLVKRTGEKVFLECVQDMDHENMFWYRQDPGLGLRLIYFSYDVKMKEKGDIPEGYSVSREKKERFSLILESASTNQTSMYLCASTGLAGPSSYEQYFGPGTRLTVT.

The chain couples TRBV7-9 to TRBJ2-5; the D gene is possibly TRBD1 (5 bases). Germline CDR1 is SEHNR and CDR2 is FQNEAQ (reference sequence). The length of the CDR3 is 14 residues. V was shortened by 5 bases and J by 4 bases, with 14 bases between the two germline ends. This CDR3 reads CASSLPQGGETQYF. CDR3 coding DNA: TGTGCCAGCAGCCTACCTCAGGGTGGAGAGACCCAGTACTTC.

The V call is TRBV5-1, the J call TRBJ1-1; 8 bases fit TRBD1. This CDR3 spans 15 amino acids. The J segment lost 3 bases and the V segment lost 2 bases, leaving 6 bases of the junction unmatched. Germline CDR1 reads SGHRS; CDR2 reads YFSETQ. As DNA, the CDR3 is TGCGCCAGCAGCTTTTCAGGGGGCGTGTACACTGAAGCTTTCTTT. Its protein product is CASSFSGGVYTEAFF.

V and J are TRBV25-1 and TRBJ1-2; D unresolved. Germline V gene lookup returns CDR1 MGHDK and CDR2 SYGVNS. This CDR3 is built from 15 residues. Trimming cost V 2 bases and J 8 bases, with 18 bases left between them. DNA for the CDR3: TGTGCCAGCAGTGAAGGTTTAGCCTTATCCCAGGGCTACACCTTC. Residues: CASSEGLALSQGYTF.

The rearrangement joins TRBV7-6 to TRBJ2-1; D is uncertain. Germline loops: CDR1 SGHVS, CDR2 FNYEAQ. V was shortened by 1 base and J by 0 bases, with 10 bases between the two germline ends. CDR3 size: 16 residues. The CDR3 DNA reads as TGTGCCAGCAGCTTAGGTTCCCCGGGCTCCTACAATGAGCAGTTCTTC. This gives the protein CASSLGSPGSYNEQFF.

The rearrangement joins TRBV4-1 to TRBJ2-3; the match to TRBD2 covers 8 bases. Trimming cost V 4 bases and J 6 bases; bases outside gene matches: 15. The CDR3 runs to 17 residues. Germline CDR1 and CDR2: MGHRA and YSYEKL. CDR3 DNA: TGCGCCAGCAGCCCTATTAGGTCCAGCGGGGGAACGGATACGCAGTATTTT. Translation: CASSPIRSSGGTDTQYF.

The chain uses TRBV27 and TRBJ2-1; 9 bases align to TRBD2. V shed 5 bases and J 6 bases; nucleotides not matched to a gene: 14. The length of the CDR3 is 17 residues. Looked up from germline, CDR1 is MNHEY and CDR2 is SMNVEV (reference sequence). The CDR3 bases are TGTGCCAGCAGTCATTCTACTTTTGCGGGGGGGATCAATGAGCAGTTCTTC. It yields the protein CASSHSTFAGGINEQFF.

This chain uses TRBV10-3 with TRBJ2-1; possible D gene TRBD1, 6 bases. This CDR3 is 16 amino acids long. Germline CDR1 is ENHRY and CDR2 is SYGVKD. V was clipped by 6 bases and J by 0 bases, with 15 bases between them. Here the CDR3 DNA reads TGTGCCATCAGAGAGCGACAGGAAATCTCCTACAATGAGCAGTTCTTC. Translation: CAIRERQEISYNEQFF.

This chain joins TRBV10-2 and TRBJ2-7; no definite D call. V was cut by 2 bases and J by 3 bases, with 8 bases left in between. The CDR3 runs 13 residues. CDR1 is WSHSY and CDR2 is SAAADI in the germline V gene. The DNA for the CDR3 is TGCGCCAGCAGTGAGCTCCCCGTCTACGAGCAGTACTTC. It encodes CASSELPVYEQYF.

There are a few counts of this clone. The chain employs TRBV7-7 and TRBJ2-2; 9 bases agree with TRBD1. The length of the CDR3 is 15 residues. V lost 5 bases and J lost 9; bases outside the gene matches: 10. Germline CDR1 is SSHAT and CDR2 is FNYEAQ (reference sequence). CDR3: CASSRTGGADRELFF. The CDR3 nucleotides are TGTGCCAGCAGCCGAACAGGGGGCGCCGACCGGGAGCTGTTTTTT.